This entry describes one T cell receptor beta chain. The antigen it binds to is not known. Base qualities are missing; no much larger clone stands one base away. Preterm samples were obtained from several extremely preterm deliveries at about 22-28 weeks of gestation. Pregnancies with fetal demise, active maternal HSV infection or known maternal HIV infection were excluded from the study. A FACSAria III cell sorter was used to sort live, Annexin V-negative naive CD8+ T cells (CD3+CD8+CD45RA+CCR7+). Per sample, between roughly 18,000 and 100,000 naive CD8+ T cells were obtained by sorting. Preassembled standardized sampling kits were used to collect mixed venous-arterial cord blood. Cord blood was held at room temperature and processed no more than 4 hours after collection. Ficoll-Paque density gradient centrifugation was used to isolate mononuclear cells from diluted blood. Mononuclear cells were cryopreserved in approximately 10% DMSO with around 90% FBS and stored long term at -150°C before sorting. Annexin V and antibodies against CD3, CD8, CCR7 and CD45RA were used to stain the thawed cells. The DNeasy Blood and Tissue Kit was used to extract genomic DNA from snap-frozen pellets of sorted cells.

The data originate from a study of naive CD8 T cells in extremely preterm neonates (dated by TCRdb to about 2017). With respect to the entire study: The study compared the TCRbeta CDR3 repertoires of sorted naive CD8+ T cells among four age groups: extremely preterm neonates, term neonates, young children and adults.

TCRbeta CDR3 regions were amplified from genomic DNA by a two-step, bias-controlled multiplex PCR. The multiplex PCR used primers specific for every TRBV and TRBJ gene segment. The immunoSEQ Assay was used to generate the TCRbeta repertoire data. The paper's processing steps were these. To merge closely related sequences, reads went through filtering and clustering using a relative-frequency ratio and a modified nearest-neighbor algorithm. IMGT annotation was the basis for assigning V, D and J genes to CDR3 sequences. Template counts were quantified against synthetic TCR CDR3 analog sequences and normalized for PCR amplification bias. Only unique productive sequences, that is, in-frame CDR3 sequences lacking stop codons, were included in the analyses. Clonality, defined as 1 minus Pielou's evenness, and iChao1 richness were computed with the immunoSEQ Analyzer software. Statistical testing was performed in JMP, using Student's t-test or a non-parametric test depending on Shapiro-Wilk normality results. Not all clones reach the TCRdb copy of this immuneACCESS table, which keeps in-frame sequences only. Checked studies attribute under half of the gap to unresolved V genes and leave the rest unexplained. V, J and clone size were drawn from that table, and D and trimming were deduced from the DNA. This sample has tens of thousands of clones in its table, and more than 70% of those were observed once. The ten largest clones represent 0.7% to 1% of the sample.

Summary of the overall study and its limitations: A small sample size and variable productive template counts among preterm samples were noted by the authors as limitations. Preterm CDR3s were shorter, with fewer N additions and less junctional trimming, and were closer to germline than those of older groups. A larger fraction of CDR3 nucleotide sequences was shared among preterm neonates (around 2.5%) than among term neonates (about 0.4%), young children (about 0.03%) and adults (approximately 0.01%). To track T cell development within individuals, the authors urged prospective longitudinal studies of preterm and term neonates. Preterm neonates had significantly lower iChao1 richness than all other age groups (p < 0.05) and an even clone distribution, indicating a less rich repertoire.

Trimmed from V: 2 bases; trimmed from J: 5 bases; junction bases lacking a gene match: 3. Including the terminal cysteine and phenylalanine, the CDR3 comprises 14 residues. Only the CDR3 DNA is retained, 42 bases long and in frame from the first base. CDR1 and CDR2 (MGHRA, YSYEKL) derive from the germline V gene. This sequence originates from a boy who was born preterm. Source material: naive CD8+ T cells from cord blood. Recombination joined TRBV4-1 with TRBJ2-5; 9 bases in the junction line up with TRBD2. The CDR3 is CASSQRLAGETQYF. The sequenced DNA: TGCGCCAGCAGCCAAAGGCTAGCGGGGGAGACCCAGTACTTC.